The present T cell receptor beta chain was sequenced within a study of CD8 T cells in Susac syndrome. In the study overall: The sequenced Susac syndrome patients included more than five who had clinically active disease and eight who were in remission. Patients with Susac syndrome, at blood draw, were therapy-naive, on corticosteroids, or on intravenous immunoglobulin alone.

From blood CD8+ and CD4+ T cells, TCR beta sequences were generated. Bulk CD8+ and CD4+ cells came from magnetic negative isolation; CD8+ TEMRA by FACS. RNA totalling 0.5 to 1 ug underwent reverse transcription with random hexamers. A single record per CDR3 protein comes from TCRdb applying MiXCR to the immunoSEQ multiplex PCR reads. The sample carries tens of thousands of distinct CDR3 sequences, 93% recorded once. Germline-derived CDR1 and CDR2 are KGHSH and LQKENI. CDR3 length equals 14 residues. V dropped 5 bases and J dropped 5 bases, with 16 bases sitting between them. This receptor was taken from a human donor with Susac syndrome. This chain joins TRBV18 and TRBJ2-7; D possibly corresponds to TRBD1 (6 bases). Sequencing was performed on CD4+ T cells from PBMCs. CDR3 in amino acids: CASSVDRIVDEQYF. The DNA of the CDR3 is TGTGCCAGCTCAGTCGACAGGATTGTCGACGAGCAGTACTTC.